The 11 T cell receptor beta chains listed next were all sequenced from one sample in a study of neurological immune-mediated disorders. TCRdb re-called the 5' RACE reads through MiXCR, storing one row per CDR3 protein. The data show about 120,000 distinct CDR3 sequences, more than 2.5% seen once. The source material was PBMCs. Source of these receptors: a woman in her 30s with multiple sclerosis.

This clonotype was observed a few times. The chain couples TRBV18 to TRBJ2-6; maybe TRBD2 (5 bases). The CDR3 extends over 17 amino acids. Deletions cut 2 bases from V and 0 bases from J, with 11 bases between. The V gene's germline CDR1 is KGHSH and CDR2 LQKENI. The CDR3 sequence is CASSPAGSFSGANVLTF. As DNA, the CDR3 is TGTGCCAGCTCACCAGCTGGGAGTTTCTCTGGGGCCAACGTCCTGACTTTC. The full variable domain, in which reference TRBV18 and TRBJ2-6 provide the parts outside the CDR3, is NAGVMQNPRHLVRRRGQEARLRCSPMKGHSHVYWYRQLPEEGLKFMVYLQKENIIDESGMPKERFSAEFPKEGPSILRIQQVVRGDSAAYFCASSPAGSFSGANVLTFGAGSRLTVL.

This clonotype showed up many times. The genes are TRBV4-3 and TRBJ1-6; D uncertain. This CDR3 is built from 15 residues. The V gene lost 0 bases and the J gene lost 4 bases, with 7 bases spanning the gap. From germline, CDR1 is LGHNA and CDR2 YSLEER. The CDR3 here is CASSQDGVYNSPLHF. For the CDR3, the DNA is TGCGCCAGCAGCCAAGATGGGGTTTATAATTCACCCCTCCACTTT.

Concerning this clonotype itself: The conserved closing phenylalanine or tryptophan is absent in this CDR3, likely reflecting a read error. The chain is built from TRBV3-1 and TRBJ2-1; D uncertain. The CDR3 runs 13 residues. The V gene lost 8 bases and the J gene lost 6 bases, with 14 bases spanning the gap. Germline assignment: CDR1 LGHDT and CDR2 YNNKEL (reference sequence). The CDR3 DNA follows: TGTGCCAGCTTGGGAATCGGGTTCAATGAGCAGTTCAAC. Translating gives CASLGIGFNEQFN.

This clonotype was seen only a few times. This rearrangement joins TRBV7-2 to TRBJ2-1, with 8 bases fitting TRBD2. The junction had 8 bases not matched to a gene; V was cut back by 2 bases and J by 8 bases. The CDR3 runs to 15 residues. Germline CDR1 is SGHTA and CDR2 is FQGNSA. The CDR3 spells CASSLSSGSRDEQFF. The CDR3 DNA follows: TGTGCCAGCAGCTTATCCAGCGGGAGCCGCGATGAGCAGTTCTTC.

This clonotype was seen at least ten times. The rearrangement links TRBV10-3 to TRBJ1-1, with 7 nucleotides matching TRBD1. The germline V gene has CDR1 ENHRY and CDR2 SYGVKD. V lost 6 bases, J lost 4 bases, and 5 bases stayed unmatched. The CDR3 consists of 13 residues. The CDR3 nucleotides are TGTGCCATCAGCAACAGGGGTGGCACTGAAGCTTTCTTT. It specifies CAISNRGGTEAFF.

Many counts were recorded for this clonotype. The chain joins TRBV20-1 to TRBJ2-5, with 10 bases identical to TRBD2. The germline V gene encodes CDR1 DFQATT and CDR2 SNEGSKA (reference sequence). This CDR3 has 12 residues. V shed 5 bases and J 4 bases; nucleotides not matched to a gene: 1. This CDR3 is CSAASGGETQYF. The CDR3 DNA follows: TGCAGTGCTGCTAGCGGGGGAGAGACCCAGTACTTC.

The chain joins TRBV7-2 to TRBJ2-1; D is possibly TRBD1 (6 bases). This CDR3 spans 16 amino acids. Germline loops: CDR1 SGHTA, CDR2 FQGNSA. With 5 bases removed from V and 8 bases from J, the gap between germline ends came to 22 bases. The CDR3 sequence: CASSLRQGQGADEQFF. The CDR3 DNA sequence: TGTGCCAGCAGCCTGCGTCAGGGGCAGGGAGCGGATGAGCAGTTCTTC.

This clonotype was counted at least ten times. The CDR3 bases are TGTGCCACCGCCACTAGCGGGGGGGGCAATGAGCAGTTCTTC. This gives the protein CATATSGGGNEQFF. V and J are TRBV24-1 and TRBJ2-1, with TRBD2 matching 13 bases. The CDR3 runs 14 residues. Germline values: CDR1 KGHDR, CDR2 SFDVKD. With V trimmed by 9 bases and J by 6 bases, 4 bases remained unmatched.

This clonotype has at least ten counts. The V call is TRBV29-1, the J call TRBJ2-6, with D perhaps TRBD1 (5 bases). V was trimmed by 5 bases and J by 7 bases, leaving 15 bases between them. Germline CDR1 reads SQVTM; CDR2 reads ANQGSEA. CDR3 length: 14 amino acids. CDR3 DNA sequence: TGCAGCGTTACCACAGGAGTAAGCGCCAACGTCCTGACTTTC. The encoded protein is CSVTTGVSANVLTF.

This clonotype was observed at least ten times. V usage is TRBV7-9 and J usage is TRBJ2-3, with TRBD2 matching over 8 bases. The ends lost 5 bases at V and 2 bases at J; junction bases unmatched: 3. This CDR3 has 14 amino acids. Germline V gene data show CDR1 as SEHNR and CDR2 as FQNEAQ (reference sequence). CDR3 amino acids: CASSSGLATDTQYF. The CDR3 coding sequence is TGTGCCAGCAGCAGCGGACTAGCCACAGATACGCAGTATTTT.

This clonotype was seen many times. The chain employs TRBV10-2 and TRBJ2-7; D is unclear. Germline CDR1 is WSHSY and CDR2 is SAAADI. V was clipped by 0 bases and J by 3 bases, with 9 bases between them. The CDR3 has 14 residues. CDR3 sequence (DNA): TGCGCCAGCAGTGAGTCGTTTAGCAGCTACGAGCAGTACTTC. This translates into CASSESFSSYEQYF.